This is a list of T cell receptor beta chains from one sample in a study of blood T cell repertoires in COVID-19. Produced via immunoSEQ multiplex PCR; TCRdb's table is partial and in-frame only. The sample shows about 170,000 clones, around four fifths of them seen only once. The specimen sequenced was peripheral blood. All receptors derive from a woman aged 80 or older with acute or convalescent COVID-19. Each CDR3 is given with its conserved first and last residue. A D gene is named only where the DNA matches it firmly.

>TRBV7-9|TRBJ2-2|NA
CARDSLLSGELFF
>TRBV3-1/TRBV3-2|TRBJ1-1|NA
CASSHDRGGNTEAFF
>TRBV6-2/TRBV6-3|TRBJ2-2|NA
CASSYSVDSSGELFF
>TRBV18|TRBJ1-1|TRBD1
CASSPSRDRGTEAFF
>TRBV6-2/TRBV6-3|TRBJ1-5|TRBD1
CASSRTGTGINQPQHF
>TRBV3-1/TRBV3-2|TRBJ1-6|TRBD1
CASSPTGFNSPLHF
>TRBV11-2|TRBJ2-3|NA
CASSLAYGPGDTQYF
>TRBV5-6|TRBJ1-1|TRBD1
CASSRDRRGAFF
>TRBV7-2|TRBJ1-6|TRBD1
CASSLWTGRDSPLHF
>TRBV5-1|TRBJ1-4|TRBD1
CASSAGQDNEKLFF